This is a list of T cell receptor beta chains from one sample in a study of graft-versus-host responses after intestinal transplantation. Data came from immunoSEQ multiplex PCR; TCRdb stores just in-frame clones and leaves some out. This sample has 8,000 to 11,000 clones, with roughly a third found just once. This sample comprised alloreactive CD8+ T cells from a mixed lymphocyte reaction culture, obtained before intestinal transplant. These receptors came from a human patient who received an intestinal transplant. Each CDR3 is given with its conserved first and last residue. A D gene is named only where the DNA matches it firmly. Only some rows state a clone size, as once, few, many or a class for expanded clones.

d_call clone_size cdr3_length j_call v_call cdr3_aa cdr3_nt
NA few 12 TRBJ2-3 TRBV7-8 CASSPGADTQYF TGTGCCAGCAGCCCGGGGGCAGATACGCAGTATTTT
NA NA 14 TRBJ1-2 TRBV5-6 CASSLGPSNYGYTF TGTGCCAGCAGCTTGGGTCCCTCTAACTATGGCTACACCTTC
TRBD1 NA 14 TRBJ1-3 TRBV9 CASSSWDSQNTIYF TGTGCCAGCAGCTCCTGGGACAGCCAGAACACCATATATTTT
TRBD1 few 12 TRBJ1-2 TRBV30 CAWSGQEIIDTF TGTGCCTGGAGCGGACAGGAGATAATAGACACCTTC
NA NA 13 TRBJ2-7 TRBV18 CASSPKTSGRQYF TGTGCCAGCTCACCAAAGACGTCAGGGCGGCAGTACTTC
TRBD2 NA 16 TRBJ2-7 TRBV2 CASSEALNRPGGEQYF TGTGCCAGCAGTGAAGCCCTAAACCGCCCGGGGGGCGAGCAGTACTTC
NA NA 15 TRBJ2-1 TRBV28 CASTARGTAYNEQFF TGTGCCAGCACCGCACGGGGGACAGCCTACAATGAGCAGTTCTTC
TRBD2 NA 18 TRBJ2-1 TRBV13 CASSPSLPSGGNYNEQFF TGTGCCAGCAGCCCCAGCCTTCCTAGCGGGGGAAACTACAATGAGCAGTTCTTC
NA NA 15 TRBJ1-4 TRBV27 CASSLMRGGLEKLFF TGTGCCAGCAGTTTAATGAGGGGGGGTCTGGAAAAACTGTTTTTT
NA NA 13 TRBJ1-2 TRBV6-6 CASSYSQNYGYTF TGTGCCAGCAGTTACTCCCAGAACTATGGCTACACCTTC
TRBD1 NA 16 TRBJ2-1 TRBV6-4 CASSPLWSRGPHEQFF TGTGCCAGCAGCCCACTGTGGAGCAGGGGGCCTCATGAGCAGTTCTTC